Below are 13 T cell receptor beta chains sequenced from a single sample in a study of blood T cell repertoires in COVID-19. TCRdb keeps only in-frame clones here, not all; method: immunoSEQ multiplex PCR. Of some 80,000 clones detected, 80% appear once; the ten largest clones hold around 12%. Sequenced: peripheral blood. These receptors originate from a woman aged 40 to 55 with active or convalescent COVID-19.

The rearrangement uses TRBV5-3 and TRBJ1-1, with D possibly TRBD1 on 5 matching bases. TRBV5-3 is placed among ORFs of uncertain function. V gave up 3 bases and J gave up 2 bases, with 8 bases separating them. The CDR3 is made up of 13 amino acids. The CDR3 is CARSSGVNTEAFF. Written as DNA, the CDR3 is TGTGCCAGAAGCTCGGGGGTTAACACTGAAGCTTTCTTT.

The V and J genes are TRBV28 and TRBJ2-1, with a possible D match to TRBD2 (5 bases). The V gene lost 5 bases and the J gene lost 6 bases, with 8 bases spanning the gap. Germline V lookup: CDR1 MDHEN, CDR2 SYDVKM. This CDR3 is 12 amino acids long. CDR3 in amino acids: CASSEGLNEQFF. CDR3 in DNA: TGTGCCAGCAGTGAGGGCCTCAATGAGCAGTTCTTC. The whole variable domain, filled in from reference TRBV28 and TRBJ2-1, reads DVKVTQSSRYLVKRTGEKVFLECVQDMDHENMFWYRQDPGLGLRLIYFSYDVKMKEKGDIPEGYSVSREKKERFSLILESASTNQTSMYLCASSEGLNEQFFGPGTRLTVL.

This clone was seen a single time. The chain carries TRBV5-1 and TRBJ2-2, with 7 positions matching TRBD2. Unmatched junction bases numbered 7, after V lost 4 bases and J lost 1 base. The CDR3 totals 16 residues. CDR1 and CDR2 (germline): SGHRS, YFSETQ. The CDR3 DNA follows: TGCGCCAGCAGCCCGAGACTAGCCGAGAACACCGGGGAGCTGTTTTTT. This encodes CASSPRLAENTGELFF.

This chain connects TRBV6-1 to TRBJ2-1; D unclear. Deletions cut 2 bases from V and 9 bases from J, with 17 bases between. This CDR3 has 15 amino acids. Germline assignment: CDR1 MNHNS and CDR2 SASEGT. In nucleotides, the CDR3 is TGTGCCAGCAGTGAAAGGTATGGGCCCGCTGGTGAGCAGTTCTTC. It encodes CASSERYGPAGEQFF.

DNA of the CDR3: TGTGCCAGCAGGGTACTAGCCTCCGGGGAGCTGTTTTTT. Protein sequence: CASRVLASGELFF. This chain uses TRBV28 with TRBJ2-2, with D maybe TRBD2 (6 bases). With 6 bases removed from V and 6 bases from J, the gap between germline ends came to 11 bases. The CDR3 has 13 amino acids. The V gene's germline CDR1 is MDHEN and CDR2 SYDVKM.

This clone was counted at least ten times. The V and J genes are TRBV11-2 and TRBJ2-7; D possibly corresponds to TRBD1 (6 bases). V lost 5 bases, J lost 5 bases, and 10 bases lay in between. The CDR3 has 12 amino acids. Per germline, CDR1 SGHAT and CDR2 FQNNGV. CDR3 sequence reads: CASSPRGNEQYF. In nucleotides, the CDR3 is TGTGCCAGCAGCCCCAGGGGTAACGAGCAGTACTTC.

With regard to this clone: An end of the junction differs from the germline gene, which may be a read error. V gene TRBV11-3 combines with J gene TRBJ2-7, with TRBD2 identical over 10 bases. The length of the CDR3 is 20 residues. Germline lookup yields CDR1 SGHNT and CDR2 YENEEA. For the CDR3, the DNA is TGTGCCAGCAGCGTAGACGGAAGGCTAGCGGGAGTCAGAACGGGCCACGAGCAGTACTTC. Translating it yields CASSVDGRLAGVRTGHEQYF.

V and J are TRBV10-3 and TRBJ1-1, with D perhaps TRBD1 (5 bases). V dropped 4 bases and J dropped 5 bases, with 17 bases sitting between them. This CDR3 contains 15 residues. CDR1 ENHRY and CDR2 SYGVKD come from the germline V gene. The CDR3 nucleotides read TGTGCCATCAGTGCCCGGCCAGGGCAGGGAACTGAAGCTTTCTTT. Amino acids: CAISARPGQGTEAFF.

On this clone: One junction end disagrees with the germline gene, perhaps due to a read error. The gene calls are TRBV7-2 and TRBJ2-7; 12 nucleotides line up with TRBD2. Germline lookup yields CDR1 SGHTA and CDR2 FQGNSA. The CDR3 is 13 residues long. DNA of the CDR3: TGTGCCAGCAGCTTAGAACTAGCGGGAGGCGGGGACTTC. This sequence encodes CASSLELAGGGDF.

The chain is built from TRBV28 and TRBJ1-5; D not resolved. V was pared by 3 bases and J by 3 bases, with 9 bases between. Germline CDR1 is MDHEN and CDR2 is SYDVKM. The CDR3 covers 14 residues. CDR3 sequence: CASSLEFVNQPQHF. The CDR3 DNA reads as TGTGCCAGCAGTTTGGAGTTTGTCAATCAGCCCCAGCATTTT.

CDR3: CATSDFGSTGGVNTEAFF. For the CDR3, the DNA is TGTGCCACCAGTGATTTCGGGTCGACAGGGGGGGTGAACACTGAAGCTTTCTTT. The V gene is TRBV24-1, the J gene TRBJ1-1, with 9 bases fitting TRBD1. In germline, CDR1 is KGHDR, CDR2 SFDVKD. The CDR3 loop spans 18 amino acids. V shed 1 base, J shed 0 bases, and the junction held 8 bases outside the gene matches.

The rearrangement joins TRBV4-3 to TRBJ2-3; perhaps TRBD1 as D (5 bases). The V end lost 1 base, the J end lost 1 base, and 15 bases lay between the germline ends. CDR1 LGHNA and CDR2 YSLEER come from the germline V gene. CDR3 length: 17 amino acids. In DNA form, the CDR3 reads TGCGCCAGCAGCCAAGCAGTTGGGGCTTATGGCACAGATACGCAGTATTTT. It translates to CASSQAVGAYGTDTQYF.

The rearrangement links TRBV19 to TRBJ2-1, with 9 bases lining up with TRBD2. With 3 bases clipped from V and 12 bases from J, the junction kept 9 bases outside the gene matches. Looked up from germline, CDR1 is LNHDA and CDR2 is SQIVND (reference sequence). The CDR3 runs 14 residues. The CDR3 here is CASSIPGLAVSQFF. The CDR3 bases are TGTGCCAGTAGTATCCCGGGACTAGCAGTTTCGCAGTTCTTC.